The 26 T cell receptor beta chains below were found in one sample sequenced in a study of blood T cells in healthy people across ages. Sample-barcoded 5' priming and a J-beta primer mix drove a second PCR of roughly 7 to 11 cycles. Each CDR3 protein gets one entry after TCRdb re-called the 5' RACE reads with MiXCR. Of some 1,800,000 distinct CDR3 sequences listed, about 39% are singletons. The material sequenced was blood. All receptors derive from a human donor in good health.

This clonotype showed up just a few times. This sequence joins TRBV4-3 and TRBJ2-3; possible D gene TRBD2, 6 bases. The V gene's germline CDR1 is LGHNA and CDR2 YSLEER. The V gene lost 3 bases and the J gene lost 4 bases, with 20 bases spanning the gap. The CDR3 sequence is 17 residues long. Here the CDR3 DNA reads TGCGCCAGCAGCCAGTCAGCGGGTAGGGGTGGGGCAGATACGCAGTATTTT. This sequence encodes CASSQSAGRGGADTQYF.

For this clonotype: One end of the junction does not line up with germline, which may come from a read error. The chain carries TRBV20-1 and TRBJ2-3; the D gene is possibly TRBD1 (5 bases). There are 16 residues in the CDR3. The germline V gene has CDR1 DFQATT and CDR2 SNEGSKA (reference sequence). CDR3 sequence reads: CSARGPGQVSTVTQYF. The CDR3 nucleotides read TGCAGTGCTAGAGGACCCGGACAAGTAAGCACAGTTACGCAGTATTTT.

The sample holds a few counts of this clonotype. J is TRBJ1-5 and V is TRBV6-6; D gene ambiguous. Germline CDR1 MNHNY, CDR2 SVGAGI (reference sequence). V was cut by 4 bases and J by 3 bases, with 16 bases left in between. This CDR3 spans 16 amino acids. The CDR3 protein is CASSFQSDGNNQPQHF. DNA of the CDR3: TGTGCCAGCAGTTTCCAATCGGACGGGAACAATCAGCCCCAGCATTTT.

This clonotype was seen just once. The CDR3 DNA follows: TGTGCCAGCAGCGTGCAGCGGGGCCCACATCCCTATGGCTACACCTTC. The encoded protein is CASSVQRGPHPYGYTF. The chain joins TRBV9 to TRBJ1-2, with D possibly being TRBD1 (5 bases). The CDR3 totals 16 residues. The germline V gene encodes CDR1 SGDLS and CDR2 YYNGEE. The ends were cut back, 2 bases at V and 4 bases at J, with 18 bases in the middle.

This chain connects TRBV7-2 to TRBJ2-7; D not resolved. The CDR3 loop spans 13 amino acids. V lost 1 base to trimming and J lost 6 bases, with 10 bases between them. Looked up from germline, CDR1 is SGHTA and CDR2 is FQGNSA. CDR3 DNA: TGTGCCAGCAGCTTAGTTAGGCGGAGCGAGCAGTACTTC. This sequence encodes CASSLVRRSEQYF.

This clonotype has more than one count but fewer than ten. This rearrangement joins TRBV5-5 to TRBJ2-1; D tentatively reads TRBD1 or TRBD2 (5 bases each). The CDR3 has 15 residues. The V end lost 2 bases, the J end lost 10 bases, and 19 bases lay between the germline ends. Germline values: CDR1 SGHKS, CDR2 YYEKEE (reference sequence). CDR3 in amino acids: CASSFVSYTEGEQFF. The DNA for the CDR3 is TGTGCCAGCAGCTTCGTATCTTATACCGAGGGGGAGCAGTTCTTC.

In this sample, this clonotype turned up once. The CDR3 DNA reads as TGCAGCGTCGAATTGATGGACAGGAAAACTGAAGCTTTCTTT. It encodes CSVELMDRKTEAFF. The chain has TRBV29-1 and TRBJ1-1; 7 positions match TRBD1. Losses at the gene ends were 6 bases for V and 5 bases for J; bases not matched to a gene: 12. The germline V gene has CDR1 SQVTM and CDR2 ANQGSEA. This CDR3 contains 14 residues. Looking up the rest from reference TRBV29-1 and TRBJ1-1 gives the full variable domain: SAVISQKPSRDICQRGTSLTIQCQVDSQVTMMFWYRQQPGQSLTLIATANQGSEATYESGFVIDKFPISRPNLTFSTLTVSNMSPEDSSIYLCSVELMDRKTEAFFGQGTRLTVV.

The chain joins TRBV6-5 to TRBJ2-3; weak D call: TRBD1 (6 bases). CDR1 and CDR2 from the germline V gene are MNHEY and SVGAGI. This CDR3 has 14 residues. V lost 6 bases, J lost 4 bases, and 14 bases lay in between. CDR3 in amino acids: CASSQGLESDTQYF. The DNA for the CDR3 is TGTGCCAGCAGCCAGGGGCTTGAATCAGATACGCAGTATTTT.

V and J are TRBV4-2 and TRBJ2-3; 9 bases map to TRBD2. CDR1 and CDR2 (germline): LGHNA, YNFKEQ. The CDR3 loop spans 18 amino acids. V lost 0 bases, J lost 3 bases, and 10 bases stayed unmatched. The CDR3 protein is CASSQDEASGVSTDTQYF. The CDR3 DNA sequence: TGTGCCAGCAGCCAAGATGAGGCTAGCGGGGTCTCGACAGATACGCAGTATTTT.

This clonotype was found a few times. The V call is TRBV20-1, the J call TRBJ2-7, with 7 bases fitting TRBD1. The CDR3 has 16 amino acids. Germline loops: CDR1 DFQATT, CDR2 SNEGSKA (reference sequence). Losses at the gene ends were 0 bases for V and 0 bases for J; bases not matched to a gene: 8. The CDR3 spells CSARETIWDSSYEQYF. The CDR3 DNA reads as TGCAGTGCTAGAGAAACTATATGGGACAGCTCCTACGAGCAGTACTTC.

In the case of this clonotype: No conserved phenylalanine or tryptophan is present at the end of the CDR3, so a read error is the likely explanation. V is TRBV11-2 and J is TRBJ1-2; perhaps TRBD1 as D (5 bases). Germline CDR1 SGHAT, CDR2 FQNNGV. This CDR3 has 12 residues. With 2 bases removed from V and 8 bases from J, the gap between germline ends came to 9 bases. CDR3 protein: CASSLPWGGYTY. The CDR3 nucleotides read TGTGCCAGCAGCTTACCGTGGGGCGGCTACACCTAC.

The chain combines TRBV29-1 with TRBJ1-1; D is undetermined. Germline V gene sequence: CDR1 SQVTM, CDR2 ANQGSEA. The germline V and J ends were trimmed by 4 bases and 1 base, with 7 bases remaining between them. The length of the CDR3 is 12 residues. The CDR3 DNA reads TGCAGCGTTGGTCTAAGGAACACTGAAGCTTTCTTT. Its translation is CSVGLRNTEAFF.

A few counts support this clonotype. The gene calls are TRBV5-1 and TRBJ2-3; D unresolved. The CDR3 is 16 residues long. V lost 2 bases, J lost 0 bases, and 13 bases lay in between. The germline gives CDR1 SGHRS, CDR2 YFSETQ. The DNA for the CDR3 is TGCGCCAGCAGCTTTTCGATTAGCTATAGCACAGATACGCAGTATTTT. Translation gives CASSFSISYSTDTQYF.

The chain couples TRBV24-1 to TRBJ2-5, with D hard to call. Looked up from germline, CDR1 is KGHDR and CDR2 is SFDVKD. The CDR3 totals 13 residues. The germline V and J ends were trimmed by 5 bases and 5 bases, with 11 bases remaining between them. This CDR3 reads CATSGPVAETQYF. CDR3 bases: TGTGCCACCAGTGGTCCGGTGGCGGAGACCCAGTACTTC.

The chain couples TRBV10-3 to TRBJ2-4; 8 bases are shared with TRBD2. The J call is doubtful: the DNA matches TRBJ2-7 better. The V gene's germline CDR1 is ENHRY and CDR2 SYGVKD. CDR3 length: 14 amino acids. This CDR3 is CAIRPGLEPYEQYF. The CDR3 DNA reads as TGTGCCATCAGACCGGGACTAGAACCCTACGAGCAGTACTTC.

CDR3 sequence reads: CASSVEAGSLDEQFF. In nucleotides, the CDR3 is TGTGCCAGCAGCGTAGAAGCGGGGTCCCTCGATGAGCAGTTCTTC. The chain has TRBV9 and TRBJ2-1; 7 bases are a match to TRBD2. V dropped 0 bases and J dropped 8; count of bases not matched to a gene: 8. This CDR3 spans 15 amino acids. Germline V lookup: CDR1 SGDLS, CDR2 YYNGEE.

CDR3 region: CASSFLDRVDEKLFF. The CDR3 coding sequence is TGTGCCAGCAGTTTTTTGGACAGGGTAGATGAAAAACTGTTTTTT. This chain links TRBV12-3 or TRBV12-4 with TRBJ1-4; 8 positions match TRBD1. J gave up 6 bases and V 3 bases, and 6 bases lay outside the gene matches. There are 15 residues in the CDR3.

The genes are TRBV20-1 and TRBJ2-7; perhaps TRBD1 as D (5 bases). V gave up 5 bases and J gave up 4 bases, with 18 bases separating them. The length of the CDR3 is 14 residues. Germline values: CDR1 DFQATT, CDR2 SNEGSKA (reference sequence). The CDR3 reads CSAFNWTLHYEQYF. In nucleotides, the CDR3 is TGCAGTGCTTTTAATTGGACACTTCATTACGAGCAGTACTTC.

This clonotype was recorded once. This CDR3 reads CASSQERAGSYNEQYF. The CDR3 nucleotides are TGCGCCAGCAGCCAAGAGAGAGCAGGGTCCTACAATGAGCAGTACTTC. This rearrangement joins TRBV4-1 to TRBJ2-1, with D perhaps matching TRBD1 (5 bases). The J call may be faulty, since TRBJ2-7 better matches the DNA end. The CDR3 covers 16 residues. CDR1 MGHRA and CDR2 YSYEKL come from the germline V gene.

The chain uses TRBV5-1 and TRBJ2-5; TRBD1 or TRBD2 may be the D gene (6 bases each). The DNA end is a closer match to TRBJ2-7, so the J assignment may be wrong. CDR3 size: 13 residues. From germline, CDR1 is SGHRS and CDR2 YFSETQ. CDR3 in amino acids: CASSWGAPYEQYF. DNA of the CDR3: TGCGCCAGCAGCTGGGGGGCCCCCTACGAGCAGTACTTC.

The V and J genes are TRBV7-2 and TRBJ2-1; 7 bases fit TRBD2. The germline CDR1 and CDR2 sequences are SGHTA and FQGNSA. The CDR3 has 16 amino acids. V lost 5 bases and J lost 4; bases outside the gene matches: 11. CDR3 loop: CASSLCGGSGYNEQFF. The DNA for the CDR3 is TGTGCCAGCAGCCTCTGCGGAGGTAGCGGGTACAATGAGCAGTTCTTC.

The chain links TRBV27 to TRBJ2-5; D ambiguous. The CDR3 loop spans 16 amino acids. The V end was cut by 0 bases, the J end by 1 base, with 12 bases between. Germline V gene lookup returns CDR1 MNHEY and CDR2 SMNVEV (reference sequence). CDR3 amino acids: CASSLSWTAIQETQYF. The CDR3 nucleotides read TGTGCCAGCAGTTTATCTTGGACGGCCATCCAAGAGACCCAGTACTTC.

The chain joins TRBV7-2 to TRBJ2-5, with D tentatively TRBD2 (5 bases). Germline lookup yields CDR1 SGHTA and CDR2 FQGNSA. The CDR3 has 13 amino acids. V was clipped by 4 bases and J by 7 bases, with 13 bases between them. CDR3 sequence: CASSSLGAGTQYF. CDR3 DNA: TGTGCCAGCAGCTCGTTAGGTGCGGGGACCCAGTACTTC.

The chain uses TRBV7-6 and TRBJ1-1, with a tentative D call TRBD1 (5 bases). V was clipped by 1 base and J by 1 base, with 13 bases between them. The CDR3 has 16 amino acids. CDR1 is SGHVS and CDR2 is FNYEAQ in the germline V gene. The CDR3 is CASSLGDAGRNTEAFF. In DNA, the CDR3 is TGTGCCAGCAGCTTAGGGGATGCAGGGCGGAACACTGAAGCTTTCTTT.

In the case of this clonotype: This could be a read error, since a much larger clone is one nucleotide away. The V call is TRBV7-2, the J call TRBJ2-7; possibly TRBD1 for D (5 bases). Trimming cost V 7 bases and J 1 base, with 14 bases left between them. Germline CDR1 reads SGHTA; CDR2 reads FQGNSA. This CDR3 contains 14 residues. DNA of the CDR3: TGTGCCAGCATCCCAGGGTTGGCATCCTACGAGCAGTACTTC. Amino acid sequence: CASIPGLASYEQYF.

The chain links TRBV6-6 to TRBJ2-4, with D possibly matching TRBD1 (7 bases). The end of the DNA is better explained by TRBJ2-5, so the J call may be wrong. The germline gives CDR1 MNHNY, CDR2 SVGAGI (reference sequence). The CDR3 has 17 amino acids. CDR3 sequence reads: CASSPGQEKRAQETQYF. The CDR3 DNA is TGTGCCAGCAGTCCCGGACAGGAAAAGCGGGCCCAAGAGACCCAGTACTTC.